The next 5 T cell receptor beta chains were all read from a single sample in a study of response to subunit inactivated influenza vaccine. Each CDR3 protein gets one entry after TCRdb re-called the RT-PCR reads with MiXCR. The profile shows 180,000 or so distinct CDR3 sequences, about 12% of them singletons. These same records also appear under a second study, on T cells expressing NK-cell markers. As that study records: Researchers built TCR beta cDNA using 5'RACE template switching with UMIs.

This material consisted of CD8+ T cells sorted from PBMCs, taken 12 days after vaccination. These receptor sequences come from a man in his fifties or sixties who received an inactivated influenza vaccine.

As regards this clonotype: One end of the junction varies from germline; a read error may be responsible. The rearrangement joins TRBV2 to TRBJ2-1, with TRBD1 identical over 10 bases. The CDR3 spans 15 residues. Per germline, CDR1 SNHLY and CDR2 FYNNEI. The CDR3, as DNA: TGTGCCAGCAGGAAGGGACAGGGGTCCTTCAATGAGCAGTTCTTC. Protein: CASRKGQGSFNEQFF.

This clonotype was picked up many times. The chain uses TRBV29-1 and TRBJ2-1; 11 bases align to TRBD1. Germline-derived CDR1 and CDR2 are SQVTM and ANQGSEA. J was trimmed by 7 bases and V by 5 bases; bases with no gene match: 7. CDR3 length: 14 residues. The CDR3 reads CSVTDRGRVNEQFF. The CDR3 DNA reads as TGCAGCGTTACGGACAGGGGGCGGGTGAATGAGCAGTTCTTC.

The table lists this clonotype with a few counts. The chain employs TRBV5-6 and TRBJ2-7; the match to TRBD1 covers 7 bases. Per the germline V gene, CDR1 is SGHDT and CDR2 is YYEEEE. V was pared by 0 bases and J by 3 bases, with 6 bases of the junction left unmatched. This CDR3 comprises 15 residues. CDR3 protein: CASSLAPAGGYEQYF. For the CDR3, the DNA is TGTGCCAGCAGCTTGGCCCCGGCAGGGGGCTACGAGCAGTACTTC.

This clonotype was seen only a few times. CDR3 residues: CASSPPGGRTRNIQYF. The CDR3 nucleotides are TGTGCCAGCAGCCCCCCTGGCGGAAGGACGAGAAACATTCAGTACTTC. This rearrangement joins TRBV7-9 to TRBJ2-4; D unclear. Trimming took 5 bases from V and 6 from J, leaving 20 bases between them. The length of the CDR3 is 16 residues. Per the germline V gene, CDR1 is SEHNR and CDR2 is FQNEAQ (reference sequence).

CDR3 in DNA: TGTGCCACCAGCCGGGGGCCAGGGGGACTAGCGGGAGAGACCCAGTACTTC. Translated, it gives CATSRGPGGLAGETQYF. The rearrangement joins TRBV15 to TRBJ2-5; 12 bases match TRBD2. V was clipped by 5 bases and J by 4 bases; unmatched bases: 11. From germline, CDR1 is LNHNV and CDR2 YYDKDF (reference sequence). The CDR3 is made up of 17 amino acids.